Listed here is a single TCR beta chain. Its antigen remains undetermined. Within one base of it there is no much larger clone, and no base qualities were kept. In the same sample, other DNA sequences code for this CDR3. One collaborating source in Seattle enrolled patients while the patients were actively infected and followed the patients over time throughout the course of disease. Collaborating institutions collected whole blood in K2EDTA tubes following their own protocols. For TCRbeta analysis, collaborator samples were shipped as frozen whole blood, as isolated PBMCs, or as DNA extracted from either sample type. The germline V gene yields KGHDR for CDR1 and SFDVKD for CDR2. The V end loses 2 bases and the J end loses 4 bases, and a stretch of 17 bases separates them. From the cysteine up to the phenylalanine, the CDR3 has a length of 17 residues. The sequence is cut down to CDR3 DNA, 51 bases in frame from base 1.

This sample is drawn from a study of blood T cell repertoires in COVID-19 (dated by TCRdb to the early 2020s). Study-level background: Samples from collaborators originated in the United States, Italy and Spain and spanned both the acute and convalescent phases of COVID-19. A freely available public database, intended as a resource for researchers studying the immune response to SARS-CoV-2, is where the repertoires were released. The prospective study material was composed of cDNA or gDNA derived from T cells, B-cell-depleted T cells, or PBMCs. The dataset comprised deeply sampled blood TCRbeta repertoires from subjects exposed to, actively infected with, or recovered from COVID-19. The samples were drawn from the first 160 participants of the ongoing ImmuneRACE study and from 950 to 1,500 subjects provided by 6 global collaborators. Where HLA class I and class II types were available, the types were taken from metadata supplied by the sample provider, not from assay-based typing. Nearly every sample came with metadata listing a de-identified subject ID, COVID-19 status, age in years and sex.

What the study reported, not specific to this receptor: How much clinical and demographic metadata was included differed by source and by participant, and the metadata was provided uncurated.

The immunoSEQ Assay, a bias-controlled multiplex PCR, was used to amplify TCRbeta CDR3 regions from genomic DNA. From the authors' description of their analysis: The number of nucleated cells in each sample was estimated by amplification of reference gene primers within the assay. To quantify the absolute abundance of each unique TCRbeta CDR3 rearrangement, sequence reads were collapsed and filtered. Productive Simpson clonality was computed per sample as the square root of Simpson's diversity index over productive rearrangements. The immuneACCESS repertoire file appears here via TCRdb, limited to in-frame rearrangements. These files lack a portion of the clones; in checked studies, under half of the deficit traces to unresolved V genes, and the cause of the others is not known. That table supplies the V and J calls and clone size; D and trimming were determined from the DNA. In all, the sample holds 45,000 or so clones, and 75% to 90% of those were seen once. The top ten hold under 2.5% of the sample.

The sample comprised peripheral blood. This clonotype was sampled from a woman aged 80 or over with COVID-19, enrolled during active disease. The sequence joins TRBV24-1 to TRBJ1-3, and TRBD1 may be the D gene, going by 6 matching bases. The nucleotide sequence reads as follows: TGTGCCACCAGTGATTCAGGCTTGGACAGAGAAGGAAACACCATATATTTT. Its protein is CATSDSGLDREGNTIYF.